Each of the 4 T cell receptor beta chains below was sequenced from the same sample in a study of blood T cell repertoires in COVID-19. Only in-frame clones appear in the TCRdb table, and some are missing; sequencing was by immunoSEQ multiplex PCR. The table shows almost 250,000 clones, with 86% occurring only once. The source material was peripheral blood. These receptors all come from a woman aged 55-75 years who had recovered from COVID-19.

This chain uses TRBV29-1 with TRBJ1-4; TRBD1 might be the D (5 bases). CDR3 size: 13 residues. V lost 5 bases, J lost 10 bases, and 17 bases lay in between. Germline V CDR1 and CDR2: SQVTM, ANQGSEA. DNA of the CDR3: TGCAGCGTTACGACAACCCTGGGGGGAAAACTGTTTTTT. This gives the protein CSVTTTLGGKLFF.

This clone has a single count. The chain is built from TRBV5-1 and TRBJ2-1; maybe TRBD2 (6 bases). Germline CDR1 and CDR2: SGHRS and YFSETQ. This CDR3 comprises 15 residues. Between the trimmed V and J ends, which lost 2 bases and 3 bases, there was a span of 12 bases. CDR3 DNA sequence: TGCGCCAGCAGCTTACAAGGGGACTTCTACAATGAGCAGTTCTTC. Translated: CASSLQGDFYNEQFF.

The CDR3 sequence is CASITGDSGNTIYF. For the CDR3, the DNA is TGTGCCAGCATCACAGGGGACTCTGGAAACACCATATATTTT. The gene calls are TRBV7-9 and TRBJ1-3; 7 bases map to TRBD1. This CDR3 is 14 amino acids long. Germline V gene data show CDR1 as SEHNR and CDR2 as FQNEAQ (reference sequence). V trimming: 7 bases; J trimming: 0 bases; junction bases outside the gene matches: 3.

The CDR3 reads CASSVNGGAMYTEAFF. CDR3 nucleotide sequence: TGTGCCAGCAGCGTTAACGGGGGGGCTATGTACACTGAAGCTTTCTTT. This chain connects TRBV9 to TRBJ1-1; TRBD1 might be the D (6 bases). The CDR3 spans 16 residues. Between the trimmed V and J ends, which lost 2 bases and 3 bases, there was a span of 17 bases. CDR1 SGDLS and CDR2 YYNGEE come from the germline V gene.